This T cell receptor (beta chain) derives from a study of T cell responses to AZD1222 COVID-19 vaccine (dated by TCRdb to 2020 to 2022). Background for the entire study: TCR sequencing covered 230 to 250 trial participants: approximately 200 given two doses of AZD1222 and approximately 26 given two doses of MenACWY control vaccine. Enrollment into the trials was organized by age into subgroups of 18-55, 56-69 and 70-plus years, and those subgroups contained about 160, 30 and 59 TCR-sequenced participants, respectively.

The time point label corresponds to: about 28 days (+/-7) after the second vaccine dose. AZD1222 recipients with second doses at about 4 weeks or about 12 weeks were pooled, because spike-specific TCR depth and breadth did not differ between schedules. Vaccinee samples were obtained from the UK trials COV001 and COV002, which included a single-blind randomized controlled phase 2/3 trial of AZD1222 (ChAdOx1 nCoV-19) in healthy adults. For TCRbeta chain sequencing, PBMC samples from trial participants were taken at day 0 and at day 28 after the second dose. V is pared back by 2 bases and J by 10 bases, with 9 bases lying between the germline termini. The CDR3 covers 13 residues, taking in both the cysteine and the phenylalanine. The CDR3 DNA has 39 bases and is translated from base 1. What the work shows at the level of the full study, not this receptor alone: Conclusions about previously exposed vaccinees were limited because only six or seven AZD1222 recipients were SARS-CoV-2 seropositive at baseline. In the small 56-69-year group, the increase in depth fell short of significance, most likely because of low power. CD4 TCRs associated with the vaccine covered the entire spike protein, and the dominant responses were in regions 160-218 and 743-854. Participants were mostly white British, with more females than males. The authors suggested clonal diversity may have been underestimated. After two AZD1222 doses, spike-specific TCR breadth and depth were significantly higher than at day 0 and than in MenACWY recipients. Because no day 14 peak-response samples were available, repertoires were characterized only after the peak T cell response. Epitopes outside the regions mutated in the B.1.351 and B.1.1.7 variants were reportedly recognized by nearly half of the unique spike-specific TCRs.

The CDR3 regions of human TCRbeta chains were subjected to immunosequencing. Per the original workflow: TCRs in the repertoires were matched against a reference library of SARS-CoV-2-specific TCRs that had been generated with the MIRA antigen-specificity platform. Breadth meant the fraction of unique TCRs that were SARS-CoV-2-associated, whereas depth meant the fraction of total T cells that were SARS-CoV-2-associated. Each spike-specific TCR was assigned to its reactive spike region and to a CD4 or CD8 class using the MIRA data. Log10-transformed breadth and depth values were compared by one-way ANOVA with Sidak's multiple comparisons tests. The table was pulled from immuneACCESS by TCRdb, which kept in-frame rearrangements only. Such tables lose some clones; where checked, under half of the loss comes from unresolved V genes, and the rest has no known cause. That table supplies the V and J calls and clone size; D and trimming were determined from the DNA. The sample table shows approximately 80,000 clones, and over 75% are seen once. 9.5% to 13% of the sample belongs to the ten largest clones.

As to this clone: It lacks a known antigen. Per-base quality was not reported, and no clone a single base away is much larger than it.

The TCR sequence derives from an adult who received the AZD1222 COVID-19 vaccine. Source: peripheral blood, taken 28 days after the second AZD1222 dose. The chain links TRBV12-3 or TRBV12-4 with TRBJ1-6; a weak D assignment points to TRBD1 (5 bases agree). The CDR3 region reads CASSLTGQSPLHF. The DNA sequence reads TGTGCCAGCAGTTTAACAGGCCAGTCACCCCTCCACTTT.